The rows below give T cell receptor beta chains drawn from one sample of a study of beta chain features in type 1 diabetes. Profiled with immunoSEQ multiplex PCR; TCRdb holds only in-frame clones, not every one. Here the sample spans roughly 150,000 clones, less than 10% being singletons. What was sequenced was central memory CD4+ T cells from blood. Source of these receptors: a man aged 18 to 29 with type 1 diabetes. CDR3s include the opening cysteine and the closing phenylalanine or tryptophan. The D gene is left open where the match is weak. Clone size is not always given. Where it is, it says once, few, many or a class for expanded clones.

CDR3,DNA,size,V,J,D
CASSPPGNYEQYF,TGTGCCAGCTCACCCCCAGGGAATTACGAGCAGTACTTC,-,TRBV18,TRBJ2-7,-
CASSLGGGSYGYTF,TGTGCCAGCAGCTTAGGTGGGGGCTCCTATGGCTACACCTTC,few,TRBV7-9,TRBJ1-2,-
CASSPASYNEQFF,TGTGCCAGCTCACCCGCGTCCTACAATGAGCAGTTCTTC,many,TRBV18,TRBJ2-1,-
CASSRQTSNYGYTF,TGTGCCAGCAGCCGACAGACGTCTAACTATGGCTACACCTTC,many,TRBV5-4,TRBJ1-2,-
CASSFANRAGHTF,TGTGCCAGCAGCTTCGCCAATCGGGCGGGGCACACCTTC,-,TRBV7-9,TRBJ1-2,-
CASSLRTNEKLFF,TGTGCCAGCAGTTTACGGACTAATGAAAAACTGTTTTTT,few,TRBV27,TRBJ1-4,-
CASSYRTHRGQETQYF,TGTGCCAGCAGTTATAGGACACATCGCGGTCAAGAGACCCAGTACTTC,-,TRBV6-5,TRBJ2-5,-
CSTGSVYEQYF,TGCAGTACAGGGTCCGTCTACGAGCAGTACTTC,-,TRBV20-1,TRBJ2-7,-
CASSLNRVETQYF,TGTGCCAGCAGCTTAAACAGGGTGGAGACCCAGTACTTC,-,TRBV7-9,TRBJ2-5,-
CASRASGATDTQYF,TGTGCCAGCAGAGCTAGCGGGGCCACAGATACGCAGTATTTT,-,TRBV2,TRBJ2-3,TRBD2
CASSLLPGPDNEQFF,TGTGCCAGCAGCTTATTGCCAGGGCCCGACAATGAGCAGTTCTTC,few,TRBV7-8,TRBJ2-1,-
CASSESSDEQYF,TGTGCCAGCAGTGAAAGTAGTGACGAGCAGTACTTC,-,TRBV6-1,TRBJ2-7,-
CASSELASGSRGANVLTF,TGTGCCAGCAGTGAATTGGCTAGTGGTTCTCGCGGGGCCAACGTCCTGACTTTC,-,TRBV2,TRBJ2-6,-
CAISDQGNYEQYF,TGTGCCATCAGCGACCAGGGAAACTACGAGCAGTACTTC,-,TRBV10-3,TRBJ2-7,-
CASSGQGRSPLHF,TGTGCCAGCAGTGGACAGGGGAGGTCACCCCTCCACTTT,few,TRBV28,TRBJ1-6,TRBD1
CASSVPSGRGGPAEQFF,TGTGCCAGCAGCGTCCCTAGCGGGAGGGGCGGTCCCGCTGAGCAGTTCTTC,-,TRBV9,TRBJ2-1,TRBD2
CASSGGGLYEQFF,TGTGCCAGCAGCGGGGGGGGCCTTTATGAGCAGTTCTTC,-,TRBV2,TRBJ2-1,TRBD2
CAWSPGQGANIQYF,TGTGCCTGGAGCCCTGGACAGGGGGCAAACATTCAGTACTTC,-,TRBV30,TRBJ2-4,TRBD1
CASSQGGQGYGYTF,TGTGCCAGCAGCCAAGGGGGACAGGGTTATGGCTACACCTTC,few,TRBV14,TRBJ1-2,TRBD1
CASSLIGGGAGELFF,TGTGCCAGCAGCCTTATCGGCGGGGGGGCCGGGGAGCTGTTTTTT,-,TRBV28,TRBJ2-2,TRBD2
CAREGQRGDYGYTF,TGTGCCAGAGAGGGTCAGCGCGGGGACTATGGCTACACCTTC,-,TRBV21-1,TRBJ1-2,-
CASSPRTGVGANVLTF,TGTGCCAGCAGCCCAAGGACAGGGGTCGGGGCCAACGTCCTGACTTTC,few,TRBV9,TRBJ2-6,TRBD1
CASSPNAGGDTEAFF,TGTGCCAGCTCACCGAATGCAGGGGGAGACACTGAAGCTTTCTTT,-,TRBV18,TRBJ1-1,TRBD1
CASSPLTGLVRETQYF,TGTGCCAGCAGCCCTCTAACGGGACTAGTCCGAGAGACCCAGTACTTC,few,TRBV7-8,TRBJ2-5,TRBD2
CAWGHGDSLLTDTQYF,TGTGCCTGGGGACATGGGGACAGTCTCCTCACAGATACGCAGTATTTT,few,TRBV30,TRBJ2-3,TRBD1
CATRRTSGDSYEQYF,TGTGCCACCAGAAGGACTAGCGGGGACTCCTACGAGCAGTACTTC,-,TRBV10-3,TRBJ2-7,TRBD2
CATPGVRNTEAFF,TGTGCCACACCAGGGGTTCGAAACACTGAAGCTTTCTTT,-,TRBV27,TRBJ1-1,-
CASSQDWAAGGDTQYF,TGCGCCAGCAGCCAAGATTGGGCAGCGGGGGGGGATACGCAGTATTTT,-,TRBV4-3,TRBJ2-3,TRBD2
CASSAHPLGAQETQYF,TGTGCCAGCAGCGCACACCCCCTGGGGGCCCAAGAGACCCAGTACTTC,-,TRBV5-6,TRBJ2-5,-